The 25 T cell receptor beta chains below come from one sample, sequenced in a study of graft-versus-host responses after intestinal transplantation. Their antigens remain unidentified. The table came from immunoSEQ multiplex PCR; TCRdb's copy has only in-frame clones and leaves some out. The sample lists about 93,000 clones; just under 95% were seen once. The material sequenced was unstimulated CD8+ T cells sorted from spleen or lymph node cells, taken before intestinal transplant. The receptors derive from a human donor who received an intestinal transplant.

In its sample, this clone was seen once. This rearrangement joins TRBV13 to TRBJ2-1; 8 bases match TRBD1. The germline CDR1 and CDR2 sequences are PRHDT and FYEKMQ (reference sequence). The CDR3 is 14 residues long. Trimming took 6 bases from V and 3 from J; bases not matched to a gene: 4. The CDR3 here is CASSPDRDYNEQFF. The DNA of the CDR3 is TGTGCCAGCAGTCCGGACAGGGACTACAATGAGCAGTTCTTC.

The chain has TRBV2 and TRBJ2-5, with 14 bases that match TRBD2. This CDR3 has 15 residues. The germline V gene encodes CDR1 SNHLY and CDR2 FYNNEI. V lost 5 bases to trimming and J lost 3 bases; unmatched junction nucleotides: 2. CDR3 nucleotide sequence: TGTGCCAGCAGTACGGGACTAGCGGGGGAAGAGACCCAGTACTTC. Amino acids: CASSTGLAGEETQYF.

DNA for the CDR3: TGTGCCTGGGCGGATCTAGCGACCAATGAGCAGTTCTTC. Translated, it gives CAWADLATNEQFF. This chain uses TRBV30 with TRBJ2-1; D is perhaps TRBD2 (6 bases). V was shortened by 5 bases and J by 6 bases, with 14 bases between the two germline ends. The CDR3 runs 13 residues. Germline V gene sequence: CDR1 GTSNPN, CDR2 SVGIG (reference sequence).

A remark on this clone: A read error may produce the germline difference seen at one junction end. The CDR3 DNA reads as TGTGCCGGCTCACGTTCGAGACTGGCGGGGCGCAGCCTGGGCGTCTACGAGCAGTACTTC. Translating gives CAGSRSRLAGRSLGVYEQYF. The chain recombines TRBV18 with TRBJ2-7, with TRBD2 as a possible D gene (6 bases). Germline lookup yields CDR1 KGHSH and CDR2 LQKENI. The CDR3 is 20 amino acids.

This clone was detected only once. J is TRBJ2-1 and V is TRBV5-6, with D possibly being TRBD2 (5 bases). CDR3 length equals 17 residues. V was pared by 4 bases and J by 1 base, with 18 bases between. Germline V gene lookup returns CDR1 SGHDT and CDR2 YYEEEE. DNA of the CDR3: TGTGCCAGCAGCCAAAGTCTTAGCGAGACTTCCTACAATGAGCAGTTCTTC. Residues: CASSQSLSETSYNEQFF.

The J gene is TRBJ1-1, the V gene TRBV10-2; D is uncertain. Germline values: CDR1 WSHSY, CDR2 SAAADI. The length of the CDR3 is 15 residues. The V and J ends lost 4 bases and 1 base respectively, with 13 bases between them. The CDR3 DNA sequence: TGCGCCAGCAGTGGTCTCGGGATAAGGAACACTGAAGCTTTCTTT. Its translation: CASSGLGIRNTEAFF.

The CDR3 DNA reads TGTGCCAGCAGGACTAGTTGGCTCACAGATACGCAGTATTTT. Amino acid sequence: CASRTSWLTDTQYF. This sequence joins TRBV9 and TRBJ2-3, with a tentative D call TRBD2 (6 bases). The length of the CDR3 is 14 residues. Germline V CDR1 and CDR2: SGDLS, YYNGEE. The V end lost 5 bases, the J end lost 2 bases, and 12 bases lay between the germline ends.

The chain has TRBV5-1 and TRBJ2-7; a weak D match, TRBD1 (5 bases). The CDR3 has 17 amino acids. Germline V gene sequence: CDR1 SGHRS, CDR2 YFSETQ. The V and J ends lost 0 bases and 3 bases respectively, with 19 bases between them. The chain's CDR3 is CASSLAPPPTRVYEQYF. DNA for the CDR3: TGCGCCAGCAGCTTGGCTCCACCGCCGACCAGGGTCTACGAGCAGTACTTC.

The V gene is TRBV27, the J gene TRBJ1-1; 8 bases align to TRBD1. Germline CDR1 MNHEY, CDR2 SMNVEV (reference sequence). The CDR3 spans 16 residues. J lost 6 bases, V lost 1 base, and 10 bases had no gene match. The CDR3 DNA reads TGTGCCAGCAGTTTATTACTGACAGGGGAAATCGCTGAAGCTTTCTTT. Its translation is CASSLLLTGEIAEAFF.

The DNA of the CDR3 is TGTGCTAGTGGCCAAGGACTAGCGGGAGTTAACAATGAGCAGTTCTTC. Its protein is CASGQGLAGVNNEQFF. V and J are TRBV12-5 and TRBJ2-1; 13 bases line up with TRBD2. The junction had 7 bases not matched to a gene; V was cut back by 6 bases and J by 5 bases. Germline V gene lookup returns CDR1 LGHNT and CDR2 FRNRAP. The CDR3 consists of 16 residues.

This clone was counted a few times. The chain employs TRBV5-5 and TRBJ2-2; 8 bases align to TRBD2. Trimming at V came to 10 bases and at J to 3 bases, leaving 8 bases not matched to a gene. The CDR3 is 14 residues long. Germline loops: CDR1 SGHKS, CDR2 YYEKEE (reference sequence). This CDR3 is CASLREAYTGELFF. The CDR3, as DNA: TGTGCCTCATTGCGGGAGGCTTACACCGGGGAGCTGTTTTTT.

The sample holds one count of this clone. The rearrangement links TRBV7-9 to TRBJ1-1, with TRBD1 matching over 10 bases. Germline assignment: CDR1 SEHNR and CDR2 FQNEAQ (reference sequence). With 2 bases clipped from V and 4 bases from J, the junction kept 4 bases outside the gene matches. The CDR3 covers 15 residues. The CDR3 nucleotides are TGTGCCAGCAGCTTAAGGGACAGGGGTAGCACTGAAGCTTTCTTT. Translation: CASSLRDRGSTEAFF.

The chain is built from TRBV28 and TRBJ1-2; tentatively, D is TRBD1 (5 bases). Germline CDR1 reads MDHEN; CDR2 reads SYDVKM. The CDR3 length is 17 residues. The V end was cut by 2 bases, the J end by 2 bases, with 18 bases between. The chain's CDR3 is CASSLGTPGLTNYGYTF. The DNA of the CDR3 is TGTGCCAGCAGTTTAGGAACTCCGGGACTGACAAACTATGGCTACACCTTC.

The DNA for the CDR3 is TGTGCCAGCAGCTCCTCAAACTCACTAGCCCCGCTGATTGATGAGCAGTTCTTC. Translation: CASSSSNSLAPLIDEQFF. The V call is TRBV7-9, the J call TRBJ2-1, with a tentative D call TRBD2 (6 bases). Germline CDR1 reads SEHNR; CDR2 reads FQNEAQ (reference sequence). V was shortened by 4 bases and J by 8 bases, with 27 bases between the two germline ends. The CDR3 consists of 18 residues.

CDR3 loop: CTSSCRGLDTYEQYF. In DNA, the CDR3 is TGCACCAGCAGCTGCCGGGGACTAGACACTTACGAGCAGTACTTC. The chain couples TRBV1 to TRBJ2-5; no DNA check was done on the table's D call, TRBD2. The J call may be in error: the DNA end matches TRBJ2-7 better. TRBV1 represents a pseudogene. CDR3 length: 15 amino acids.

The CDR3 region has the DNA TGCGCCAGCAGCCAAGATTCGGGGGATGTGATGAACACTGAAGCTTTCTTT. This codes for CASSQDSGDVMNTEAFF. The chain links TRBV4-1 to TRBJ1-1; D is perhaps TRBD1 (5 bases). V lost 0 bases, J lost 0 bases, and 14 bases lay in between. The germline gives CDR1 MGHRA, CDR2 YSYEKL. CDR3 length: 17 residues.

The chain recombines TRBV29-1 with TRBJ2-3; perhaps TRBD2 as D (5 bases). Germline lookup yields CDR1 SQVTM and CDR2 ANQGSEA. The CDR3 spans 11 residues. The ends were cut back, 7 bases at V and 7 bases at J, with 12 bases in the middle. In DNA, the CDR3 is TGCAGCGCCCCCCGGGGAAATACGCAGTATTTT. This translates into CSAPRGNTQYF.

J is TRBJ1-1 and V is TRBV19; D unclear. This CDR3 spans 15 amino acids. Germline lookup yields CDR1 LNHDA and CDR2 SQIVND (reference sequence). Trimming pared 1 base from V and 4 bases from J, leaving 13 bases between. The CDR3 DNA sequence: TGTGCCAGTAGTATAGGTTCAGAAAGCGGCACTGAAGCTTTCTTT. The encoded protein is CASSIGSESGTEAFF.

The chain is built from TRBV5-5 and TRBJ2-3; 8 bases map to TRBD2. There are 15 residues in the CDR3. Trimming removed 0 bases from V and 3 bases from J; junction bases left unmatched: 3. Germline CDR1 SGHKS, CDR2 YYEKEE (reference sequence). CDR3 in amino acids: CASSLVLAETDTQYF. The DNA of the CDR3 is TGTGCCAGCAGCTTGGTACTAGCGGAAACAGATACGCAGTATTTT. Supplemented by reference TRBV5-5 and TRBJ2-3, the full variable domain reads DAGVTQSPTHLIKTRGQQVTLRCSPISGHKSVSWYQQVLGQGPQFIFQYYEKEERGRGNFPDRFSARQFPNYSSELNVNALLLGDSALYLCASSLVLAETDTQYFGPGTRLTVL.

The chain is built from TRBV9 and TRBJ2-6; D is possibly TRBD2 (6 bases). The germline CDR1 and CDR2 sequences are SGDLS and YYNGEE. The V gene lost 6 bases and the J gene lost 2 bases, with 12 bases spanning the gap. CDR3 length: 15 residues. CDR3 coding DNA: TGTGCCAGCACCGACCCGGGGGCTGGGGCCAACGTCCTGACTTTC. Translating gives CASTDPGAGANVLTF.

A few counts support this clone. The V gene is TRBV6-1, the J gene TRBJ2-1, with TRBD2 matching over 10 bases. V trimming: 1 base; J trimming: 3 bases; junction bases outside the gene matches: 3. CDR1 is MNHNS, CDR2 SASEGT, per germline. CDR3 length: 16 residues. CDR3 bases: TGTGCCAGCAGTGAAGTCAGACTAGCGGGCTACAATGAGCAGTTCTTC. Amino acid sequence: CASSEVRLAGYNEQFF.

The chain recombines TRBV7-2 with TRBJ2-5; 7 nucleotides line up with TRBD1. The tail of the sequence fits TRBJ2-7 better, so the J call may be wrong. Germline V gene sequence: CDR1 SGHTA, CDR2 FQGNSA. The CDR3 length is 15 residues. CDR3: CASSLRDSDFYEQYF. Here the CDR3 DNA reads TGTGCCAGCAGCTTAAGGGACAGCGACTTCTACGAGCAGTACTTC.

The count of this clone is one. CDR3 sequence: CASSERRTDTQYF. In nucleotides, the CDR3 is TGTGCCAGCAGCGAACGTCGGACAGATACGCAGTATTTT. The V gene is TRBV13, the J gene TRBJ2-3; no reliable D call. Germline CDR1 and CDR2: PRHDT and FYEKMQ (reference sequence). V lost 5 bases and J lost 3, with 9 bases in between. The CDR3 contains 13 residues.

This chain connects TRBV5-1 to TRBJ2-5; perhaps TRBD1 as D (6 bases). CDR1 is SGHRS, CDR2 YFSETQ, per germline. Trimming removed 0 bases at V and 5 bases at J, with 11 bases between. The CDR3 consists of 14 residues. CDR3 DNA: TGCGCCAGCAGCTTGGCACAGGGTCGGGAGACCCAGTACTTC. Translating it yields CASSLAQGRETQYF.

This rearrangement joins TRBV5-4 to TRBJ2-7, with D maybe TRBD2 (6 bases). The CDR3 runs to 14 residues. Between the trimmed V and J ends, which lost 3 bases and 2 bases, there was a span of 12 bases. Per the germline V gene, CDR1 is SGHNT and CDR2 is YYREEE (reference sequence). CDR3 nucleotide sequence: TGTGCCAGCAGCTCGGGACTGGCCCCCTACGAGCAGTACTTC. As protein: CASSSGLAPYEQYF.